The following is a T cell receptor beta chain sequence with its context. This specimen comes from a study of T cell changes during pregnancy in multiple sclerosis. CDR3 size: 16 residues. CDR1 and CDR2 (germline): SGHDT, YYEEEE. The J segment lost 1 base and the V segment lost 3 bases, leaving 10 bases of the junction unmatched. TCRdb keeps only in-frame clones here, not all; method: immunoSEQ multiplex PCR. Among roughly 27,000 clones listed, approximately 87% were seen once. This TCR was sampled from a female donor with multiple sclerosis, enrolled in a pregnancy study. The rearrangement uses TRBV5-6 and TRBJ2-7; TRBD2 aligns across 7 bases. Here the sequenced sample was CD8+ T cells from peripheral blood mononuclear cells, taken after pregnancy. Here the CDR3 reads CASSSLTSPESYEQYF. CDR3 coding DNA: TGTGCCAGCAGCTCACTGACTAGCCCGGAGTCCTACGAGCAGTACTTC.